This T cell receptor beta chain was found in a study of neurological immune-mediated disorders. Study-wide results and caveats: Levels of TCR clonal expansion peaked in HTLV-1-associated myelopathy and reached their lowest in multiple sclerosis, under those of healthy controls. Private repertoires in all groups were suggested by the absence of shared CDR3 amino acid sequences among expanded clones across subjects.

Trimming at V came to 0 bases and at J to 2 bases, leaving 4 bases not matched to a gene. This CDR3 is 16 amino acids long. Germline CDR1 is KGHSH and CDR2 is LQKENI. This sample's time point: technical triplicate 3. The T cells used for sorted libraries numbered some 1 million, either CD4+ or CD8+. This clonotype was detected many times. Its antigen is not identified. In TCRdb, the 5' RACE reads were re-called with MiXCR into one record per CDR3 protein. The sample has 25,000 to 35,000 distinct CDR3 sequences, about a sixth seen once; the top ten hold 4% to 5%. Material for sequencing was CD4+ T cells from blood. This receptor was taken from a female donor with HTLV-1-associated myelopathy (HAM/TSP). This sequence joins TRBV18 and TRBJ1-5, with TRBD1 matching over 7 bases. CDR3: CASSPPGQSGNQPQHF. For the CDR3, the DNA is TGTGCCAGCTCACCACCGGGACAGTCGGGCAATCAGCCCCAGCATTTT.